Below, 15 T cell receptor beta chains from the same sample are listed, as sequenced in a study of memory CD4+ T cells and cytomegalovirus serostatus. The sort gate was single viable CD3+CD4+CD8-CD45RO+ cells for memory CD4+ T cells. Assay: immunoSEQ multiplex PCR; the TCRdb copy retains only in-frame clones and omits some. There are some 57,000 clones in the sample; more than 60% occur only once, and 0.82% lies in the top ten. The sequencing input was memory CD4+ T cells from blood. The receptors originated from an adult in good health and CMV-seronegative.

The chain combines TRBV9 with TRBJ2-1; 14 bases match TRBD2. CDR3 length equals 18 residues. The trim removed 0 bases at V and 7 bases at J, leaving 9 bases unmatched. Per the germline V gene, CDR1 is SGDLS and CDR2 is YYNGEE. DNA of the CDR3: TGTGCCAGCAGCGTAGCGACTAGCGGGAGGGCCGTAGGAAATGAGCAGTTCTTC. Its translation: CASSVATSGRAVGNEQFF.

This clone has a single count. V is TRBV7-2 and J is TRBJ1-4; 9 nucleotides align to TRBD1. The trim removed 5 bases at V and 8 bases at J, leaving 0 bases unmatched. The CDR3 loop spans 12 amino acids. Germline V lookup: CDR1 SGHTA, CDR2 FQGNSA. The CDR3 spells CASSTGGEKLFF. CDR3 DNA sequence: TGTGCCAGCAGCACAGGGGGCGAAAAACTGTTTTTT.

The chain uses TRBV6-6 and TRBJ2-1; D is ambiguous. V dropped 2 bases and J dropped 6 bases, with 8 bases sitting between them. Germline V gives CDR1 MNHNY, CDR2 SVGAGI (reference sequence). The CDR3 covers 13 residues. CDR3 region: CASSYISSNEQFF. The CDR3 nucleotides are TGTGCCAGCAGTTACATCTCTTCCAATGAGCAGTTCTTC.

The chain recombines TRBV20-1 with TRBJ2-5; D gene ambiguous. Trimming pared 7 bases from V and 5 bases from J, leaving 11 bases between. The CDR3 length is 11 residues. Germline V gene sequence: CDR1 DFQATT, CDR2 SNEGSKA (reference sequence). The CDR3 coding sequence is TGCAGTGGTAACTTGCGGGAGACCCAGTACTTC. Amino acid sequence: CSGNLRETQYF.

This chain connects TRBV6-1 to TRBJ1-5; no reliable D call. The germline CDR1 and CDR2 sequences are MNHNS and SASEGT. V was pared by 7 bases and J by 10 bases, with 14 bases between. CDR3 length equals 12 residues. CDR3 sequence: CASTETNGPQHF. The DNA of the CDR3 is TGTGCCAGCACCGAGACCAATGGACCCCAGCATTTT.

The CDR3 sequence: CASSPYTSTDTQYF. The CDR3, as DNA: TGTGCCAGCAGCCCCTATACTAGCACAGATACGCAGTATTTT. V and J are TRBV27 and TRBJ2-3, with D uncertain. V lost 6 bases and J lost 0, with 10 bases in between. Germline assignment: CDR1 MNHEY and CDR2 SMNVEV (reference sequence). The CDR3 is made up of 14 amino acids.

The rearrangement links TRBV6-5 to TRBJ2-2, with 7 bases that match TRBD2. CDR1 is MNHEY, CDR2 SVGAGI, per germline. The V segment lost 8 bases and the J segment 1 base; nucleotides outside the gene matches: 1. The CDR3 contains 13 residues. CDR3: CASGRVNTGELFF. In nucleotides, the CDR3 is TGTGCCAGCGGGAGGGTGAACACCGGGGAGCTGTTTTTT.

The chain combines TRBV5-1 with TRBJ2-6; D ambiguous. Trimming pared 4 bases from V and 0 bases from J, leaving 11 bases between. Germline values: CDR1 SGHRS, CDR2 YFSETQ. The CDR3 sequence is 16 residues long. The CDR3 sequence: CASSPAHRSGANVLTF. In DNA, the CDR3 is TGCGCCAGCAGCCCGGCGCATCGCTCTGGGGCCAACGTCCTGACTTTC.

The chain links TRBV7-2 to TRBJ2-7; maybe TRBD1 (5 bases). The length of the CDR3 is 14 residues. Germline V gene lookup returns CDR1 SGHTA and CDR2 FQGNSA. V lost 2 bases and J lost 3, with 11 bases in between. CDR3 sequence: CASSLTGSIYEQYF. As DNA, the CDR3 is TGTGCCAGCAGCTTAACAGGTAGTATCTACGAGCAGTACTTC.

This rearrangement joins TRBV30 to TRBJ2-3; the D is unclear. The CDR3 contains 15 residues. Germline V CDR1 and CDR2: GTSNPN, SVGIG (reference sequence). Trimming removed 0 bases at V and 1 base at J, with 11 bases between. CDR3 sequence (DNA): TGTGCCTGGAGTGTAGGGTATATAGGCACAGATACGCAGTATTTT. Protein product: CAWSVGYIGTDTQYF.

V is TRBV7-9 and J is TRBJ1-2, with TRBD1 as a possible D gene (6 bases). From germline, CDR1 is SEHNR and CDR2 FQNEAQ (reference sequence). Trimming pared 5 bases from V and 5 bases from J, leaving 9 bases between. The CDR3 is 12 amino acids. The CDR3, as DNA: TGTGCCAGCAGCGGAGGGGGGTATGGCTACACCTTC. It translates to CASSGGGYGYTF.

The chain has TRBV6-5 and TRBJ2-7, with 8 bases that match TRBD2. This CDR3 has 16 amino acids. Germline CDR1 reads MNHEY; CDR2 reads SVGAGI. The junction had 6 bases not matched to a gene; V was cut back by 0 bases and J by 2 bases. In DNA, the CDR3 is TGTGCCAGCAGTTACTCGGGACGGGGGGGAACCTACGAGCAGTACTTC. Translated, it gives CASSYSGRGGTYEQYF.

This clone turned up a few times. The chain is built from TRBV7-8 and TRBJ1-2; the D gene is possibly TRBD1 (5 bases). CDR3 length equals 14 residues. With 1 base removed from V and 3 bases from J, the gap between germline ends came to 9 bases. Germline CDR1 reads SGHVS; CDR2 reads FQNEAQ. The CDR3 DNA sequence: TGTGCCAGCAGCTTAGATGGGACCCACTATGGCTACACCTTC. Translating it yields CASSLDGTHYGYTF.

This CDR3 is CASSQSFGTRQPQHF. CDR3 in DNA: TGTGCCAGCAGCCAATCCTTTGGGACCAGGCAGCCCCAGCATTTT. J is TRBJ1-5 and V is TRBV4-2; a weak D match, TRBD1 (5 bases). The CDR3 extends over 15 amino acids. The V gene's germline CDR1 is LGHNA and CDR2 YNFKEQ. V lost 2 bases to trimming and J lost 7 bases, with 15 bases between them.

The chain employs TRBV27 and TRBJ1-1; 10 bases map to TRBD1. CDR3 length: 17 residues. V dropped 7 bases and J dropped 7; count of bases not matched to a gene: 18. Germline V gene sequence: CDR1 MNHEY, CDR2 SMNVEV (reference sequence). In nucleotides, the CDR3 is TGTGCCAGCACCCCCGGACAGGGGGTCCCGCGGGGGAATGAAGCTTTCTTT. Encoded protein: CASTPGQGVPRGNEAFF.